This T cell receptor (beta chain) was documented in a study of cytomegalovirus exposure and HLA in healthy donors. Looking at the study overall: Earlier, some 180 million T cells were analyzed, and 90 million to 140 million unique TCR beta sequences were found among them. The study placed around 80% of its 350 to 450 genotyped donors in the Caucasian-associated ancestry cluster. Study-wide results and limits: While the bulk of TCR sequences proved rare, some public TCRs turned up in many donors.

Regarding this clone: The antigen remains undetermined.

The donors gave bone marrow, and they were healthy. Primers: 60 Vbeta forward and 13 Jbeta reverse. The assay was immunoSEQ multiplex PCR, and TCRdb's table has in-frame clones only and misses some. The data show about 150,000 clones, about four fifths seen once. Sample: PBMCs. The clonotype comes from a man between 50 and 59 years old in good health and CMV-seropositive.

CDR3 DNA sequence: TGCGCCAGCAGCCAAGATAGGGGACAGGGCTTGACGGGGCTCCGGGGCACTGAAGCTTTCTTT. The encoded protein is CASSQDRGQGLTGLRGTEAFF. This chain links TRBV4-1 with TRBJ1-1; 9 bases map to TRBD1. This CDR3 has 21 residues. V gave up 0 bases and J gave up 4 bases; unmatched junction bases: 21. CDR1 MGHRA and CDR2 YSYEKL come from the germline V gene.